This TCR beta chain was observed in a study of cytomegalovirus exposure and HLA in healthy donors. Vbeta (60) and Jbeta (13) primers were used in the PCR. Data came from immunoSEQ multiplex PCR; TCRdb stores just in-frame clones and leaves some out. There are 95,000 to 100,000 clones in the sample; 85% occur only once, and 3% to 4% lies in the top ten. The study's findings and limits: What a later analysis reportedly showed was that an Asian-associated ancestry cluster had fewer N-insertions than the roughly 670-donor mean. Presence/absence results assume similar sequencing depth per donor, which may not hold. CMV serostatus was the sole immune exposure information available. Reported findings show TCR beta sequences accurately forecast HLA-A and HLA-B alleles in most subjects.

In regard to this clone: What it recognizes is unknown.

After removal of 6 bases from V and 4 bases from J, the junction contained 4 bases not matched to a gene. The CDR3 totals 13 residues. Germline CDR1 MDHEN, CDR2 SYDVKM. The receptor was isolated from a man aged 25 to 45 in good health and CMV-seronegative. Sequenced input: PBMCs. The V call is TRBV28, the J call TRBJ2-7; 9 nucleotides line up with TRBD2. CDR3 in amino acids: CASRLAGAYEQYF. For the CDR3, the DNA is TGTGCCAGCAGGTTAGCGGGAGCTTACGAGCAGTACTTC. Full variable domain (remainder filled in from reference TRBV28 and TRBJ2-7): DVKVTQSSRYLVKRTGEKVFLECVQDMDHENMFWYRQDPGLGLRLIYFSYDVKMKEKGDIPEGYSVSREKKERFSLILESASTNQTSMYLCASRLAGAYEQYFGPGTRLTVT.